Presented here are 24 T cell receptor beta chains from one specimen sequenced in a study of naive and memory T cell subsets. An oligonucleotide containing a UMI was ligated to the 3' end of TCR cDNA. Amplification of ligated cDNA took four PCR rounds with SP2 and nested alpha and beta constant primers. TCRdb analysed the 5' RACE reads with MiXCR anew, one entry per CDR3 protein. The sample includes around 56,000 distinct CDR3 sequences, approximately 8% of them seen just once. The receptors come from a female donor in good health.

This clonotype was detected only a few times. This chain joins TRBV28 and TRBJ1-1, with D perhaps TRBD1 (5 bases). This CDR3 is 13 amino acids long. The germline V gene has CDR1 MDHEN and CDR2 SYDVKM. Trimming took off 5 bases at V and 1 base at J, with 8 bases between the two ends. DNA of the CDR3: TGTGCCAGCAGTATGACAGCGAACACTGAAGCTTTCTTT. It codes for CASSMTANTEAFF. Drawing the rest from reference TRBV28 and TRBJ1-1, the complete variable domain is DVKVTQSSRYLVKRTGEKVFLECVQDMDHENMFWYRQDPGLGLRLIYFSYDVKMKEKGDIPEGYSVSREKKERFSLILESASTNQTSMYLCASSMTANTEAFFGQGTRLTVV.

Relative to its sample, this clonotype is medium-sized. The chain combines TRBV7-3 with TRBJ2-5, with TRBD1 identical over 7 bases. This CDR3 contains 13 residues. Germline V gene data show CDR1 as SGHTA and CDR2 as FQGTGA. After removal of 3 bases from V and 4 bases from J, the junction contained 2 bases not matched to a gene. CDR3 DNA sequence: TGTGCCAGCAGCTTCGGGACAGCAGAGACCCAGTACTTC. The encoded protein is CASSFGTAETQYF.

The chain employs TRBV19 and TRBJ2-2, with a weak D call TRBD2 (7 bases). This CDR3 is built from 14 residues. Trimming took 7 bases from V and 3 from J, leaving 12 bases between them. The germline gives CDR1 LNHDA, CDR2 SQIVND (reference sequence). CDR3 nucleotides: TGTGCCAGTATGAGGGGGGGGGACACCGGGGAGCTGTTTTTT. It codes for CASMRGGDTGELFF.

V and J are TRBV10-3 and TRBJ1-1; TRBD1 agrees at 7 bases. Germline assignment: CDR1 ENHRY and CDR2 SYGVKD. Germline trimming cut 8 bases from V and 8 bases from J; bases unmatched to any gene: 11. CDR3 length: 13 residues. CDR3 region: CAIRQGSGQEAFF. CDR3 coding DNA: TGTGCCATCCGCCAGGGATCGGGACAGGAAGCTTTCTTT.

V is TRBV11-2 and J is TRBJ2-5; unclear D gene. This CDR3 is built from 12 residues. Trimming pared 1 base from V and 5 bases from J, leaving 5 bases between. The germline V gene encodes CDR1 SGHAT and CDR2 FQNNGV. CDR3 amino acids: CASSLVLETQYF. The CDR3 bases are TGTGCCAGCAGCTTAGTATTGGAGACCCAGTACTTC.

The genes are TRBV20-1 and TRBJ1-2; D is ambiguous. The V and J ends lost 0 bases and 0 bases respectively, with 5 bases between them. Per germline, CDR1 DFQATT and CDR2 SNEGSKA (reference sequence). The CDR3 has 13 amino acids. CDR3 in amino acids: CSARDGPNYGYTF. Here the CDR3 DNA reads TGCAGTGCTAGAGACGGCCCTAACTATGGCTACACCTTC.

This chain links TRBV6-5 with TRBJ1-1; the D is unclear. V was trimmed by 6 bases and J by 1 base, leaving 9 bases between them. The length of the CDR3 is 13 residues. Looked up from germline, CDR1 is MNHEY and CDR2 is SVGAGI. The CDR3 DNA follows: TGTGCCAGCAGGTATTTGGGGAACACTGAAGCTTTCTTT. Protein product: CASRYLGNTEAFF.

This clonotype has a count of ten or more. V gene TRBV9 combines with J gene TRBJ2-7; 9 positions match TRBD1. Unmatched junction bases numbered 0, after V lost 0 bases and J lost 2 bases. The CDR3 runs 14 residues. Germline CDR1 and CDR2: SGDLS and YYNGEE. The CDR3 nucleotides are TGTGCCAGCAGCGTAGGGACAGGGGCCTACGAGCAGTACTTC. Its protein product is CASSVGTGAYEQYF.

This clonotype was picked up many times. V is TRBV29-1 and J is TRBJ1-1, with D perhaps TRBD1 (5 bases). V lost 3 bases to trimming and J lost 3 bases, with 14 bases between them. CDR3 length equals 14 residues. The germline gives CDR1 SQVTM, CDR2 ANQGSEA. CDR3 protein: CSVEQWGRYTEAFF. CDR3 nucleotide sequence: TGCAGCGTTGAGCAGTGGGGGAGGTACACTGAAGCTTTCTTT.

Regarding this clonotype: Sequence at one end of the junction differs from germline and may be a read error. V gene TRBV6-2 or TRBV6-3 combines with J gene TRBJ1-1, with D unclear. CDR3 length: 14 residues. Per the germline V gene, CDR1 is MNHEY and CDR2 is SVGEGT. CDR3 sequence: CASRAMREGTKAFF. For the CDR3, the DNA is TGTGCCAGCAGAGCGATGCGGGAGGGCACTAAAGCTTTCTTT.

This clonotype showed up just a few times. The chain links TRBV3-1 to TRBJ2-5, with D maybe TRBD1 (6 bases). The CDR3 is made up of 15 amino acids. The germline gives CDR1 LGHDT, CDR2 YNNKEL (reference sequence). Trimming removed 3 bases from V and 2 bases from J, with 13 bases in between. The CDR3: CASSQAATGQETQYF. The CDR3 bases are TGTGCCAGCAGCCAGGCTGCAACAGGGCAAGAGACCCAGTACTTC.

The CDR3 nucleotides read TGTGCCAGCAGCTCAGGGACTGTACAAGAGACCCAGTACTTC. It codes for CASSSGTVQETQYF. This chain uses TRBV5-4 with TRBJ2-5, with D possibly being TRBD2 (6 bases). Trimming cost V 3 bases and J 2 bases, with 11 bases left between them. The germline gives CDR1 SGHNT, CDR2 YYREEE (reference sequence). This CDR3 region has 14 residues.

This clonotype has only a few counts. At one end the junction does not follow the germline gene, possibly because of a read error. The chain is built from TRBV5-1 and TRBJ1-2, with 8 bases fitting TRBD1. From germline, CDR1 is SGHRS and CDR2 YFSETQ. CDR3 length: 14 residues. The CDR3 is CASSQDTGGRGDTF. In nucleotides, the CDR3 is TGCGCCAGCAGCCAAGACACAGGGGGACGTGGCGACACCTTC. The full variable domain, with the rest looked up from reference TRBV5-1 and TRBJ1-2, is KAGVTQTPRYLIKTRGQQVTLSCSPISGHRSVSWYQQTPGQGLQFLFEYFSETQRNKGNFPGRFSGRQFSNSRSEMNVSTLELGDSALYLCASSQDTGGRGDTFGSGTRLTVV.

This rearrangement joins TRBV20-1 to TRBJ2-4; D ambiguous. This CDR3 is built from 14 residues. V dropped 4 bases and J dropped 0 bases, with 10 bases sitting between them. Germline V gene data show CDR1 as DFQATT and CDR2 as SNEGSKA (reference sequence). The CDR3 region has the DNA TGCAGTGCTATCAGCTCCTTAGCCAAAAACATTCAGTACTTC. It encodes CSAISSLAKNIQYF.

This clonotype showed up just a few times. The genes are TRBV7-2 and TRBJ2-7; D not certain. Germline lookup yields CDR1 SGHTA and CDR2 FQGNSA. The CDR3 is 13 amino acids. Trimming removed 2 bases from V and 2 bases from J, with 7 bases in between. This CDR3 is CASSLRVAYEQYF. CDR3 DNA: TGTGCCAGCAGCTTAAGAGTGGCCTACGAGCAGTACTTC.

CDR3 coding DNA: TGCAGCGTTATAGGTTTGGGACAGGGGAGCACCGGGGAGCTGTTTTTT. Amino acids: CSVIGLGQGSTGELFF. The rearrangement links TRBV29-1 to TRBJ2-2, with TRBD1 identical over 10 bases. Germline-derived CDR1 and CDR2 are SQVTM and ANQGSEA. Losses at the gene ends were 5 bases for V and 4 bases for J; bases not matched to a gene: 10. CDR3 size: 16 residues.

This clonotype was seen at least ten times. The J gene is TRBJ2-2, the V gene TRBV5-4, with D perhaps matching TRBD1 (7 bases). The CDR3 runs to 13 residues. The ends were cut back, 10 bases at V and 0 bases at J, with 10 bases in the middle. Germline V gives CDR1 SGHNT, CDR2 YYREEE (reference sequence). CDR3: CAAGTANTGELFF. DNA of the CDR3: TGTGCCGCGGGGACAGCGAACACCGGGGAGCTGTTTTTT.

This clonotype was seen more than once but under ten times. The chain has TRBV6-1 and TRBJ1-2; no definite D call. The germline V and J ends were trimmed by 5 bases and 1 base, with 14 bases remaining between them. CDR1 is MNHNS, CDR2 SASEGT, per germline. The CDR3 runs to 15 residues. In DNA form, the CDR3 reads TGTGCCAGCAGTCCCGGGCCAAGCGGTAACTATGGCTACACCTTC. As protein: CASSPGPSGNYGYTF.

In regard to this clonotype: This could be a read error, since a much larger clone is one nucleotide away. The V and J genes are TRBV6-2 or TRBV6-3 and TRBJ1-1, with D perhaps matching TRBD1 (5 bases). This CDR3 is built from 13 residues. Germline V CDR1 and CDR2: MNHEY, SVGEGT. The CDR3 bases are TGTGTCAGCAGTTACCGGGACAACACTGAAGCTTTCTTT. This codes for CVSSYRDNTEAFF.

This clonotype was seen repeatedly, ten times or more. The chain recombines TRBV11-2 with TRBJ2-7; D is possibly TRBD1 (6 bases). The CDR3 extends over 15 amino acids. Trimming left V 3 bases short and J 0 bases short, with 12 bases between. CDR1 and CDR2 from the germline V gene are SGHAT and FQNNGV. The CDR3 here is CASSFEGDISYEQYF. The CDR3 DNA follows: TGTGCCAGCAGCTTTGAAGGGGACATCTCCTACGAGCAGTACTTC. The complete variable domain, with remaining parts taken from reference TRBV11-2 and TRBJ2-7, reads EAGVAQSPRYKIIEKRQSVAFWCNPISGHATLYWYQQILGQGPKLLIQFQNNGVVDDSQLPKDRFSAERLKGVDSTLKIQPAKLEDSAVYLCASSFEGDISYEQYFGPGTRLTVT.

This clonotype was observed a handful of times. This CDR3 reads CSASGGALREKLFF. The CDR3 region has the DNA TGCAGTGCTAGCGGAGGGGCGCTTCGCGAAAAACTGTTTTTT. The rearrangement links TRBV20-1 to TRBJ1-4, with a possible D match to TRBD1 (5 bases). The ends were cut back, 3 bases at V and 8 bases at J, with 16 bases in the middle. The V gene's germline CDR1 is DFQATT and CDR2 SNEGSKA (reference sequence). The CDR3 length is 14 residues.

In its sample, this clonotype was seen many times. J is TRBJ2-1 and V is TRBV6-2 or TRBV6-3; D uncertain. This CDR3 has 11 residues. The V gene's germline CDR1 is MNHEY and CDR2 SVGEGT. Trimming took off 7 bases at V and 6 bases at J, with 7 bases between the two ends. The CDR3 sequence is CASTSTNEQFF. In nucleotides, the CDR3 is TGTGCCAGCACCTCGACCAATGAGCAGTTCTTC.

J is TRBJ2-5 and V is TRBV2; D is possibly TRBD2 (5 bases). Deletions cut 1 base from V and 4 bases from J, with 13 bases between. CDR3 size: 15 residues. In germline, CDR1 is SNHLY, CDR2 FYNNEI. The CDR3 nucleotides read TGTGCCAGCAGTGAAGAGAAGGGCGGGCGAGAGACCCAGTACTTC. Encoded protein: CASSEEKGGRETQYF.

This clonotype was observed a few times. V and J are TRBV10-3 and TRBJ2-7; D is unresolved. CDR3 length: 12 residues. Germline-derived CDR1 and CDR2 are ENHRY and SYGVKD. Between the trimmed V and J ends, which lost 10 bases and 7 bases, there was a span of 17 bases. CDR3 region: CATQSLLGEQYF. In DNA form, the CDR3 reads TGTGCCACCCAGTCCCTTTTGGGGGAGCAGTACTTC.